The T cell receptor (beta chain) under discussion was sequenced for a study of Ad26.COV2.S vaccination and SARS-CoV-2 variants. The treatment here: roughly 19 received Ad26.COV2.S at low or high dose, single or two shots; about 5 received placebo; per-sample allocation not given. Sampling took place 63 days after the first vaccine or placebo injection. Germline values: CDR1 MNHEY, CDR2 SMNVEV (reference sequence). Trimming removed 6 bases at V and 5 bases at J, with 16 bases between. This CDR3 has 15 amino acids. Study-level points and caveats: Reported post-vaccination CD8+ and CD4+ T cell responses to spike showed substantial breadth.

A note on this clone: The antigen is not known.

Clones were sequenced by immunoSEQ multiplex PCR, and TCRdb holds only the in-frame ones, with some missing. The table shows fewer than 400,000 clones, with 85% occurring only once. The TCR originated in a person aged 18-65 years who received the Ad26.COV2.S COVID-19 vaccine or a placebo. This chain joins TRBV27 and TRBJ2-2; TRBD2 might be the D (5 bases). The material sequenced was peripheral blood, taken in a trial of Ad26.COV2.S vaccine versus placebo. The CDR3 DNA follows: TGTGCCAGCAGCCCCATATCAGGAGGTACCGGGGAGCTGTTTTTT. This gives the protein CASSPISGGTGELFF.